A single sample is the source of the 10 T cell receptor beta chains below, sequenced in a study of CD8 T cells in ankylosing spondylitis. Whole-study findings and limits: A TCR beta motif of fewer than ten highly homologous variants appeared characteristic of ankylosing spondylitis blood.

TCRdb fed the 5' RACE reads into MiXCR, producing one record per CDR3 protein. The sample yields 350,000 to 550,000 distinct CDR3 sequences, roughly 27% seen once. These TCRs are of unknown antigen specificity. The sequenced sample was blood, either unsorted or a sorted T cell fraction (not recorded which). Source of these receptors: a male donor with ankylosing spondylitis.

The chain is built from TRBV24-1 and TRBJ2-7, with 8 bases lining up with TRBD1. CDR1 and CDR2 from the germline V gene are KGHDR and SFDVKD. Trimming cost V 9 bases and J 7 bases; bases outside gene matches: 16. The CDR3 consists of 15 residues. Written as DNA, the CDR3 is TGTGCCACCTACGATCAGGGGGCGCTTTCGGAAGAGCAGTACGTC. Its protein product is CATYDQGALSEEQYV.

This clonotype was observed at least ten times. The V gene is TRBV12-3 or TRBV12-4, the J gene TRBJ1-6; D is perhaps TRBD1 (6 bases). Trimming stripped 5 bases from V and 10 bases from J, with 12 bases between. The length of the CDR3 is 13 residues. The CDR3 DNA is TGTGCCAGCAGTCTCAGGGGTGAGTCACCCCTCCACTTT. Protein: CASSLRGESPLHF.

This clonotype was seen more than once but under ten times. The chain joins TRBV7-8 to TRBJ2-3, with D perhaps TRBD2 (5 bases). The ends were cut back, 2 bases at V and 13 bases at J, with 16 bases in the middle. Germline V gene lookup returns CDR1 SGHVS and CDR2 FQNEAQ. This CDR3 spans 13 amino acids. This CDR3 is CASSLMEVPPEYF. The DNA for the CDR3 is TGTGCCAGCAGCTTAATGGAGGTCCCGCCGGAGTATTTT.

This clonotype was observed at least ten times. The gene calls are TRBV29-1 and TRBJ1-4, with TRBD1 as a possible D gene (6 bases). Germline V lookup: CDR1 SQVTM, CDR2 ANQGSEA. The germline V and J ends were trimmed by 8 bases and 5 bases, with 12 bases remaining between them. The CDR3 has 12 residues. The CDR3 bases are TGCAGCATCCGGGACAAAAATGAAAAACTGTTTTTT. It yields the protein CSIRDKNEKLFF. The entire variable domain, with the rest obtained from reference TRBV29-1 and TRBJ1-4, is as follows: SAVISQKPSRDICQRGTSLTIQCQVDSQVTMMFWYRQQPGQSLTLIATANQGSEATYESGFVIDKFPISRPNLTFSTLTVSNMSPEDSSIYLCSIRDKNEKLFFGSGTQLSVL.

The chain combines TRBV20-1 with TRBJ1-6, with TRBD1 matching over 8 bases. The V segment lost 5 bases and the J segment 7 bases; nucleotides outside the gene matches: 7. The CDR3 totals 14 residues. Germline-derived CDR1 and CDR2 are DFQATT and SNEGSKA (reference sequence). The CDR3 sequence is CSARQGFENSPLHF. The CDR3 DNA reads TGCAGTGCTCGACAGGGGTTTGAAAATTCACCCCTCCACTTT.

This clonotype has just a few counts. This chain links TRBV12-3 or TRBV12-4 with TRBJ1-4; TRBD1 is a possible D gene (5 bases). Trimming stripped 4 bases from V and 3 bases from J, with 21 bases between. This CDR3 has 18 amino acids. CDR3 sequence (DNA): TGTGCCAGCAGTTCAGACGACAGCCGGGGTGGGGCTAATGAAAAACTGTTTTTT. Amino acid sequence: CASSSDDSRGGANEKLFF.

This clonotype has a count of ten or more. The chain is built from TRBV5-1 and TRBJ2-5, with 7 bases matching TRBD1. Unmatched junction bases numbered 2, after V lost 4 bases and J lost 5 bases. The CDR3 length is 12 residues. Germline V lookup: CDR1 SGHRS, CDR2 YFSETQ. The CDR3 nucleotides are TGCGCCAGCAGCGAGACAGGGGAGACCCAGTACTTC. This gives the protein CASSETGETQYF.

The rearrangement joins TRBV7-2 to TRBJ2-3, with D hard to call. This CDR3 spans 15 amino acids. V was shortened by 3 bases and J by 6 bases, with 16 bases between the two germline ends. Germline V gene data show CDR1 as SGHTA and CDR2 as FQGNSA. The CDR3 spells CASSFRARSRDTQYF. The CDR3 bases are TGTGCCAGCAGCTTTCGCGCTCGCTCCAGGGATACGCAGTATTTT.

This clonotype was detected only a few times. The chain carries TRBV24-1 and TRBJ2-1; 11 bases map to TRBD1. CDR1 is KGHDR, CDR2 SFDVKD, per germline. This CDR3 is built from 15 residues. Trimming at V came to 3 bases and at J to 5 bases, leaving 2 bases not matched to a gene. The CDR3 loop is CATSDPGQGDNEQFF. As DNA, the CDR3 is TGTGCCACCAGTGATCCGGGACAGGGGGACAATGAGCAGTTCTTC.

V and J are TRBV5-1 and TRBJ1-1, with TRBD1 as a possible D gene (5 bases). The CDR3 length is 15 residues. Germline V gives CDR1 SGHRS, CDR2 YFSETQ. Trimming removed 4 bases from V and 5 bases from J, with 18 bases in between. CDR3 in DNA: TGCGCCAGCAGCCCCTCCGGAACTTGGGGGACTGAAGCTTTCTTT. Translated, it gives CASSPSGTWGTEAFF.